These 9 T cell receptor beta chains were all obtained from the same sample, sequenced in a study of T cells after yellow fever vaccination. MiXCR was run by TCRdb on the 5' RACE reads, yielding one entry per CDR3 protein. The table lists about 47,000 distinct CDR3 sequences, roughly 7.5% of them singletons. The sequenced sample was CD8+ T cells sorted from PBMCs, obtained roughly 15 days after the first yellow fever vaccination. Receptors were obtained from a man aged 18 to 30 who received the YFV17D yellow fever vaccine.

This clonotype was counted at least ten times. V is TRBV5-5 and J is TRBJ1-2, with a tentative D call TRBD1 (5 bases). V was pared by 0 bases and J by 8 bases, with 14 bases between. CDR3 length equals 14 residues. CDR1 and CDR2 from the germline V gene are SGHKS and YYEKEE (reference sequence). The CDR3 reads CASSLGAGPQGYTF. CDR3 nucleotide sequence: TGTGCCAGCAGCTTGGGGGCAGGGCCGCAAGGCTACACCTTC.

This clonotype was observed at least ten times. The chain combines TRBV3-1 with TRBJ1-5; 9 positions match TRBD1. The junction had 9 bases not matched to a gene; V was cut back by 2 bases and J by 10 bases. This CDR3 region has 15 residues. The germline gives CDR1 LGHDT, CDR2 YNNKEL (reference sequence). This chain's CDR3 is CASSQSGQGVGPQHF. CDR3 bases: TGTGCCAGCAGCCAATCGGGACAGGGTGTCGGCCCCCAGCATTTT.

This clonotype was detected ten times or more. The chain combines TRBV20-1 with TRBJ2-1, with unresolved D. CDR1 and CDR2 from the germline V gene are DFQATT and SNEGSKA (reference sequence). The CDR3 loop spans 13 amino acids. The germline V and J ends were trimmed by 3 bases and 0 bases, with 6 bases remaining between them. CDR3 in amino acids: CSASRASYNEQFF. CDR3 DNA sequence: TGCAGTGCTAGCCGGGCCTCCTACAATGAGCAGTTCTTC.

The chain has TRBV7-7 and TRBJ2-7, with 9 bases that match TRBD1. CDR1 SSHAT and CDR2 FNYEAQ come from the germline V gene (reference sequence). The junction had 20 bases not matched to a gene; V was cut back by 5 bases and J by 0 bases. This CDR3 is built from 20 residues. The CDR3 loop is CASSVGPGTGNFNPSYEQYF. Here the CDR3 DNA reads TGTGCCAGCAGCGTCGGCCCCGGGACAGGGAACTTCAACCCCTCCTACGAGCAGTACTTC.

This clonotype was detected many times. The chain couples TRBV7-2 to TRBJ2-7; tentatively, D is TRBD2 (5 bases). The CDR3 has 15 amino acids. Per the germline V gene, CDR1 is SGHTA and CDR2 is FQGNSA. Between the trimmed V and J ends, which lost 1 base and 3 bases, there was a span of 13 bases. The CDR3 sequence: CASSLVEGRVYEQYF. As DNA, the CDR3 is TGTGCCAGCAGCTTAGTTGAGGGAAGGGTCTACGAGCAGTACTTC.

As regards this clonotype: With a much larger clone just one base away, this may be a read error. The V call is TRBV2, the J call TRBJ1-1; a weak D match, TRBD1 (6 bases). CDR1 and CDR2 from the germline V gene are SNHLY and FYNNEI. The CDR3 is 16 amino acids. The ends were cut back, 6 bases at V and 0 bases at J, with 17 bases in the middle. CDR3 region: CASSHIEQGMNTEAFF. DNA for the CDR3: TGTGCCAGCAGCCATATTGAACAGGGCATGAACACTGAAGCTTTCTTT.

This clonotype has a count of ten or more. This chain connects TRBV15 to TRBJ2-5; the D gene is possibly TRBD2 (5 bases). In germline, CDR1 is LNHNV, CDR2 YYDKDF (reference sequence). This CDR3 has 15 amino acids. V was cut by 4 bases and J by 2 bases, with 14 bases left in between. The CDR3 protein is CATSIGRRGQETQYF. For the CDR3, the DNA is TGTGCCACCAGCATTGGAAGACGCGGGCAAGAGACCCAGTACTTC. Combining the CDR3 with reference TRBV15 and TRBJ2-5 gives the whole variable domain DAMVIQNPRYQVTQFGKPVTLSCSQTLNHNVMYWYQQKSSQAPKLLFHYYDKDFNNEADTPDNFQSRRPNTSFCFLDIRSPGLGDTAMYLCATSIGRRGQETQYFGPGTRLLVL.

This clonotype was detected many times. V gene TRBV4-2 combines with J gene TRBJ2-3; TRBD2 aligns across 8 bases. Germline CDR1 is LGHNA and CDR2 is YNFKEQ. This CDR3 contains 18 residues. The junction had 13 bases not matched to a gene; V was cut back by 0 bases and J by 5 bases. The CDR3 nucleotides are TGTGCCAGCAGCCAAGATTTGCTTCCCGGGGGGGCCGGAGATACGCAGTATTTT. It translates to CASSQDLLPGGAGDTQYF.

The sample holds many counts of this clonotype. The rearrangement joins TRBV18 to TRBJ2-1; D is unclear. Trimming cost V 2 bases and J 5 bases, with 16 bases left between them. The germline V gene has CDR1 KGHSH and CDR2 LQKENI. This CDR3 region has 16 residues. CDR3 protein: CASSPYKEKWDNEQFF. CDR3 sequence (DNA): TGTGCCAGCTCACCATATAAGGAGAAGTGGGACAATGAGCAGTTCTTC.